This T cell receptor (beta chain) was recovered during a study of blood T cell repertoires in COVID-19 (dated by TCRdb to about 2020). About the study as a whole: The collaborator samples originated in the United States, Italy and Spain and spanned the acute and convalescent phases of COVID-19. The prospective study material was composed of cDNA or gDNA derived from T cells, B-cell-depleted T cells, or PBMCs. The dataset comprised deeply sampled blood TCRbeta repertoires from subjects exposed to, actively infected with, or recovered from COVID-19. The repertoires were released in a freely available public database meant as a resource for research on the immune response to SARS-CoV-2. The samples were drawn from the first 160 participants of the ongoing ImmuneRACE study and from 1,254 subjects provided by 6 global collaborators. Sample metadata almost always included a de-identified subject ID, COVID-19 status, age in years and sex. Where available, HLA class I and class II types were obtained from metadata supplied by the sample provider rather than from assay-based typing. The investigation overall reported the following: The amount of clinical and demographic metadata varied by source and participant and was provided uncurated.

Its CDR3 holds 13 amino acids, cysteine through phenylalanine. Just the 39-base CDR3 DNA is kept, in frame starting at base 1. V and J are trimmed by 1 base and 5 bases, and the gene matches miss 0 bases of the junction. Via the germline V gene, CDR1 is SGHTA and CDR2 FQGTGA. One collaborating source in Seattle enrolled patients during active infection and followed them longitudinally through the course of disease. Each collaborating institution followed its own protocols to collect whole blood in K2EDTA tubes. For TCRbeta analysis, collaborators shipped samples in one of three forms: frozen whole blood, isolated PBMCs, or DNA extracted from either of those sample types. Turning to this clone: Its antigen is unknown. One base away there is no much larger clone; base qualities are not given.

The immunoSEQ Assay, a bias-controlled multiplex PCR, was used to amplify TCRbeta CDR3 regions from genomic DNA. Per the source publication's procedure: Nucleated cell counts per sample were estimated from amplification of reference gene primers within the assay. To quantify the absolute abundance of each unique TCRbeta CDR3 rearrangement, sequence reads were collapsed and filtered. For each sample, productive Simpson clonality was calculated as the square root of Simpson's diversity index over productive rearrangements. This is the immuneACCESS table as TCRdb keeps it, with only in-frame sequences that have V and J called. A part of the clones is gone; compared with another copy, unresolved V genes explain less than half, and the rest is unexplained. D and trimming were read from the DNA, whereas the V and J calls and clone size are those reported in that table. The sample has about 130,000 clones on record, around 89% of them singletons. The ten most abundant clones make up roughly 3.9% of the sample.

The sample taken for sequencing was peripheral blood. Recombination linked TRBV7-3 to TRBJ2-7; 9 middle bases align to TRBD1. The clonotype comes from a man between 60 and 75 years old with COVID-19, enrolled during active disease. The CDR3 reads CASSLRDRDEQYF. The DNA sequence reads TGTGCCAGCAGCTTAAGGGACAGGGACGAGCAGTACTTC.